This TCR beta chain was captured in a study of blood T cell repertoires in COVID-19. Study-wide context: Italy, Spain and the United States were the sources of the convalescent and acute COVID-19 samples.

Data came from immunoSEQ multiplex PCR; TCRdb stores just in-frame clones and leaves some out. The sample contains some 38,000 clones, 90% to 95% of which appear only once. The sequenced sample was peripheral blood. The receptor's source is a man aged 50-59 years with active COVID-19.

The CDR3 bases are TGCGCCAGCAGCTGGTCGGGGGGGCAAGAGACCCAGTACTTC. Its protein product is CASSWSGGQETQYF. The chain carries TRBV5-1 and TRBJ2-5, with 8 bases fitting TRBD2. V gave up 3 bases and J gave up 2 bases; unmatched junction bases: 3. In germline, CDR1 is SGHRS, CDR2 YFSETQ. The CDR3 is made up of 14 amino acids. The variable domain in full, with the rest retrieved from reference TRBV5-1 and TRBJ2-5, is KAGVTQTPRYLIKTRGQQVTLSCSPISGHRSVSWYQQTPGQGLQFLFEYFSETQRNKGNFPGRFSGRQFSNSRSEMNVSTLELGDSALYLCASSWSGGQETQYFGPGTRLLVL.